The 21 T cell receptor beta chains listed next were all sequenced from one sample in a study of memory CD8 T cells in hepatitis C reinfection. As for time point: late/post reinfection, 12 to 24 weeks after detection. The sorted cells went straight to TCR sequencing with no prior in vitro expansion. Sequencing used immunoSEQ multiplex PCR; TCRdb keeps in-frame clones, though not all of them. There are about 46,000 clones in the sample; roughly 89% occur only once, and roughly 0.7% lies in the top ten. Source material: naive CD8+ T cells sorted from blood. The receptors originated from a man in his late teens or twenties with hepatitis C virus infection.

The chain carries TRBV29-1 and TRBJ2-5; D call uncertain. The germline V and J ends were trimmed by 4 bases and 2 bases, with 11 bases remaining between them. CDR3 length equals 13 residues. CDR1 SQVTM and CDR2 ANQGSEA come from the germline V gene. The CDR3 spells CSVVWAVQETQYF. CDR3 DNA sequence: TGCAGCGTTGTCTGGGCAGTGCAAGAGACCCAGTACTTC.

This chain uses TRBV28 with TRBJ2-5; 8 positions agree with TRBD1. This CDR3 spans 16 amino acids. CDR1 and CDR2 from the germline V gene are MDHEN and SYDVKM. Germline trimming cut 4 bases from V and 5 bases from J; bases unmatched to any gene: 12. Written as DNA, the CDR3 is TGTGCCAGCAGTTCCCCGCTGGACAGGGACGGGGAGACCCAGTACTTC. Protein: CASSSPLDRDGETQYF.

This rearrangement joins TRBV9 to TRBJ1-3; 7 positions agree with TRBD1. Germline V gene sequence: CDR1 SGDLS, CDR2 YYNGEE. The V gene end was trimmed by 5 bases and the J gene end by 1 base; junction bases not matched to a gene: 6. This CDR3 spans 15 amino acids. The CDR3 nucleotides read TGTGCCAGCAGTCAGGGGGGAACATCTGGAAACACCATATATTTT. Translation: CASSQGGTSGNTIYF.

This rearrangement joins TRBV6-5 to TRBJ1-2; D not resolved. The CDR3 has 15 residues. Trimming cost V 5 bases and J 1 base, with 14 bases left between them. Germline CDR1 and CDR2: MNHEY and SVGAGI. CDR3 sequence reads: CASSPPRGLNYGYTF. The CDR3 nucleotides are TGTGCCAGCAGTCCCCCCCGCGGCCTTAACTATGGCTACACCTTC.

This clone was counted once. The genes are TRBV6-5 and TRBJ2-1; 11 bases map to TRBD2. CDR3 size: 14 residues. Germline loops: CDR1 MNHEY, CDR2 SVGAGI. The trim removed 7 bases at V and 6 bases at J, leaving 5 bases unmatched. CDR3 nucleotides: TGTGCCAGCACTGAGCTAGCGGGGGGCAATGAGCAGTTCTTC. This gives the protein CASTELAGGNEQFF.

J is TRBJ1-1 and V is TRBV2; TRBD1 is a possible D gene (5 bases). The V end lost 3 bases, the J end lost 2 bases, and 13 bases lay between the germline ends. The germline CDR1 and CDR2 sequences are SNHLY and FYNNEI. The CDR3 contains 15 residues. The CDR3 reads CASSDAGFENTEAFF. The CDR3 DNA sequence: TGTGCCAGCAGTGACGCAGGGTTCGAAAACACTGAAGCTTTCTTT. Drawing the rest from reference TRBV2 and TRBJ1-1, the complete variable domain is EPEVTQTPSHQVTQMGQEVILRCVPISNHLYFYWYRQILGQKVEFLVSFYNNEISEKSEIFDDQFSVERPDGSNFTLKIRSTKLEDSAMYFCASSDAGFENTEAFFGQGTRLTVV.

This clone appeared a single time. This chain links TRBV7-9 with TRBJ2-1, with 12 bases identical to TRBD2. CDR1 and CDR2 (germline): SEHNR, FQNEAQ (reference sequence). Unmatched junction bases numbered 7, after V lost 7 bases and J lost 0 bases. This CDR3 region has 17 residues. The CDR3 loop is CASTTSGRNSSYNEQFF. CDR3 coding DNA: TGTGCCAGCACCACTAGCGGGAGGAACAGCTCCTACAATGAGCAGTTCTTC.

V usage is TRBV7-9 and J usage is TRBJ2-4; 12 nucleotides align to TRBD1. Losses at the gene ends were 2 bases for V and 1 base for J; bases not matched to a gene: 9. This CDR3 has 19 amino acids. CDR1 and CDR2 (germline): SEHNR, FQNEAQ (reference sequence). The CDR3 protein is CASSLKVGTGGFAKNIQYF. The CDR3 DNA reads as TGTGCCAGCAGCTTAAAGGTCGGGACAGGGGGCTTCGCCAAAAACATTCAGTACTTC.

In DNA form, the CDR3 reads TGCGCCAGCAGTCCCTTGGGGAGTACTGAAGCTTTCTTT. Its protein product is CASSPLGSTEAFF. The V and J genes are TRBV5-1 and TRBJ1-1, with no clear D. CDR3 size: 13 residues. Germline assignment: CDR1 SGHRS and CDR2 YFSETQ. Trimming removed 5 bases at V and 5 bases at J, with 13 bases between.

The rearrangement joins TRBV29-1 to TRBJ2-5; TRBD1 matches 8 bases. CDR1 is SQVTM and CDR2 is ANQGSEA in the germline V gene. V shed 5 bases, J shed 5 bases, and the junction held 10 bases outside the gene matches. The length of the CDR3 is 14 residues. The CDR3 reads CSVSGQGDVETQYF. CDR3 bases: TGCAGCGTTTCTGGACAGGGTGATGTGGAGACCCAGTACTTC.

The chain recombines TRBV7-8 with TRBJ2-3, with 10 bases matching TRBD1. The CDR3 is 21 amino acids. Looked up from germline, CDR1 is SGHVS and CDR2 is FQNEAQ. V lost 2 bases, J lost 7 bases, and 24 bases stayed unmatched. The CDR3, as DNA: TGTGCCAGCAGCTTAAGGTCTTCGGGGGACAGGGGAGTCCGGGTGAGGAATACGCAGTATTTT. Protein: CASSLRSSGDRGVRVRNTQYF.

The J gene is TRBJ2-5, the V gene TRBV28, with 9 positions matching TRBD1. The J call is uncertain, as TRBJ2-7 better fits the DNA end. Looked up from germline, CDR1 is MDHEN and CDR2 is SYDVKM. The length of the CDR3 is 16 residues. The CDR3 DNA sequence: TGTGCCAGCAGATCGCCCCCGGGGACAGGGTTCCACGAGCAGTACTTC. Encoded protein: CASRSPPGTGFHEQYF.

The rearrangement links TRBV28 to TRBJ2-3, with D tentatively TRBD2 (6 bases). V dropped 6 bases and J dropped 4 bases, with 17 bases sitting between them. Looked up from germline, CDR1 is MDHEN and CDR2 is SYDVKM. The CDR3 spans 15 residues. The CDR3 reads CASSQTSTGPDTQYF. In DNA, the CDR3 is TGTGCCAGCAGCCAGACTAGTACTGGCCCAGATACGCAGTATTTT.

A few counts support this clone. The J gene is TRBJ2-7, the V gene TRBV5-4; 7 positions match TRBD1. Germline trimming cut 4 bases from V and 11 bases from J; bases unmatched to any gene: 12. The CDR3 totals 13 residues. Germline loops: CDR1 SGHNT, CDR2 YYREEE (reference sequence). The CDR3 nucleotides read TGTGCCAGCAGCAGTGGGGACAGCCTCGTCAAGTACGTC. This gives the protein CASSSGDSLVKYV.

The chain uses TRBV27 and TRBJ2-2; 10 positions agree with TRBD2. The germline V gene encodes CDR1 MNHEY and CDR2 SMNVEV (reference sequence). After removal of 6 bases from V and 1 base from J, the junction contained 2 bases not matched to a gene. The length of the CDR3 is 15 residues. This CDR3 reads CASRGTSVNTGELFF. CDR3 in DNA: TGTGCCAGCAGGGGGACTAGCGTGAACACCGGGGAGCTGTTTTTT.

V and J are TRBV4-1 and TRBJ2-2; 7 bases agree with TRBD1. Germline-derived CDR1 and CDR2 are MGHRA and YSYEKL. The trim removed 3 bases at V and 7 bases at J, leaving 2 bases unmatched. This CDR3 has 13 amino acids. CDR3 protein: CASSQTGLGELFF. The CDR3 DNA reads TGCGCCAGCAGCCAGACAGGGCTCGGGGAGCTGTTTTTT.

The V gene is TRBV13, the J gene TRBJ2-3; 8 bases agree with TRBD1. This CDR3 has 14 residues. In germline, CDR1 is PRHDT, CDR2 FYEKMQ (reference sequence). The V and J ends lost 4 bases and 3 bases, in that order; junction bases with no gene match: 3. This CDR3 reads CASSSDRETDTQYF. CDR3 bases: TGTGCCAGCAGCTCGGACAGGGAAACAGATACGCAGTATTTT.

This clone has more than one count but fewer than ten. The V gene is TRBV2, the J gene TRBJ1-1; 9 bases match TRBD1. This CDR3 comprises 18 residues. The V segment lost 4 bases and the J segment 3 bases; nucleotides outside the gene matches: 15. Germline lookup yields CDR1 SNHLY and CDR2 FYNNEI. Here the CDR3 reads CASSGPAGQGSGDTEAFF. CDR3 nucleotide sequence: TGTGCCAGCAGTGGCCCGGCGGGACAGGGCAGCGGGGACACTGAAGCTTTCTTT. Based on the CDR3 plus reference TRBV2 and TRBJ1-1, the full variable domain is EPEVTQTPSHQVTQMGQEVILRCVPISNHLYFYWYRQILGQKVEFLVSFYNNEISEKSEIFDDQFSVERPDGSNFTLKIRSTKLEDSAMYFCASSGPAGQGSGDTEAFFGQGTRLTVV.

V and J are TRBV28 and TRBJ2-2; TRBD2 matches 7 bases. Germline values: CDR1 MDHEN, CDR2 SYDVKM. The CDR3 covers 15 residues. Germline trimming cut 2 bases from V and 7 bases from J; bases unmatched to any gene: 7. CDR3 sequence reads: CASSLTSESYGELFF. Here the CDR3 DNA reads TGTGCCAGCAGTTTAACTAGCGAGTCGTACGGGGAGCTGTTTTTT.

In this sample, this clone turned up once. The V call is TRBV11-2, the J call TRBJ2-1, with TRBD2 matching 8 bases. Per germline, CDR1 SGHAT and CDR2 FQNNGV. With 7 bases clipped from V and 4 bases from J, the junction kept 9 bases outside the gene matches. The CDR3 consists of 15 residues. Written as DNA, the CDR3 is TGTGCCAGCACCCTTGAACTAGCGGCATACAATGAGCAGTTCTTC. Its protein product is CASTLELAAYNEQFF.

The genes are TRBV5-6 and TRBJ2-7, with 7 positions matching TRBD1. Germline loops: CDR1 SGHDT, CDR2 YYEEEE. This CDR3 has 16 residues. Losses at the gene ends were 3 bases for V and 3 bases for J; bases not matched to a gene: 12. The DNA of the CDR3 is TGTGCCAGCAGCTCAACAGGACAGGACTCCAACTACGAGCAGTACGTC. This sequence encodes CASSSTGQDSNYEQYV.